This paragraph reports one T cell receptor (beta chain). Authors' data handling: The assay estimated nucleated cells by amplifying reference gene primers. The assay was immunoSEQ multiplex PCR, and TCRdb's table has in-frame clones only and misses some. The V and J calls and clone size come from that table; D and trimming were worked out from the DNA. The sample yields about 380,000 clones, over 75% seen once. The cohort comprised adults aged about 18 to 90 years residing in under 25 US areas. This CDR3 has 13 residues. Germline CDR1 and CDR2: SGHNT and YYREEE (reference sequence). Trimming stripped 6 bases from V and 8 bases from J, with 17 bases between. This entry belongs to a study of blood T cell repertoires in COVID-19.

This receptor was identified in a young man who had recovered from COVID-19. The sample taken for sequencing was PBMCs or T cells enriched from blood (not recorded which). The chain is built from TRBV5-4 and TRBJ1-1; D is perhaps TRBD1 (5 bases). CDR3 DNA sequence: TGTGCCAGCAAGCCTGGGGCAGCCCCGGAAGCTTTCTTT. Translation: CASKPGAAPEAFF.